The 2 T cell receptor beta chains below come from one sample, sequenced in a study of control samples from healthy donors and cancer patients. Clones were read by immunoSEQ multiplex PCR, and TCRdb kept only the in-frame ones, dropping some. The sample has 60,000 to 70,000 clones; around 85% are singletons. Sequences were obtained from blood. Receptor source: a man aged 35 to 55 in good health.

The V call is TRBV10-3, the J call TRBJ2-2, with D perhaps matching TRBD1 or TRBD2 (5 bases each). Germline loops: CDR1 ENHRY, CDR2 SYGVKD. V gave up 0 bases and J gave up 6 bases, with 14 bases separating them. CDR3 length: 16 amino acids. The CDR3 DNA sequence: TGTGCCATCAGTGAGTCGAGGGACCACTATGCCGGGGAGCTGTTTTTT. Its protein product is CAISESRDHYAGELFF.

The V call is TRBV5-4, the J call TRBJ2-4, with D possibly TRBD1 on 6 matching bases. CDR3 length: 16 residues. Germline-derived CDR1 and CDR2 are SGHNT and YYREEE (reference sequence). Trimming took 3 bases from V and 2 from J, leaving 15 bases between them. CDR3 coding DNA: TGTGCCAGCAGCTCCGGGACAAGGGAGACCAAAAACATTCAGTACTTC. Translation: CASSSGTRETKNIQYF.